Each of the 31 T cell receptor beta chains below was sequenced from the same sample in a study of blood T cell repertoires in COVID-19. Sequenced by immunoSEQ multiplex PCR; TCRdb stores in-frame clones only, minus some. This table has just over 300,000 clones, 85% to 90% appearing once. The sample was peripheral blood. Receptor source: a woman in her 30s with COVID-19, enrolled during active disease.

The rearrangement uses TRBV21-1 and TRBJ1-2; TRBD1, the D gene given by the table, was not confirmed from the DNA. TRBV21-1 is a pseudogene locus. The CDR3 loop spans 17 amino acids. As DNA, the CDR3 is TGTGCCAGCAGCAAAGAAGTTTATTTCGACAGGGACTATGGCTACACCTTC. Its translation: CASSKEVYFDRDYGYTF.

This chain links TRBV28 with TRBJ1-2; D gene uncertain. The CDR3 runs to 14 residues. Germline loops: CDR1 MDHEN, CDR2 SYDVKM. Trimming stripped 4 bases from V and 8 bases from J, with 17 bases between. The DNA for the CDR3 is TGTGCCAGCAGTTCCGCCCTGGCTGGGAGCGGCTACACCTTC. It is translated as CASSSALAGSGYTF.

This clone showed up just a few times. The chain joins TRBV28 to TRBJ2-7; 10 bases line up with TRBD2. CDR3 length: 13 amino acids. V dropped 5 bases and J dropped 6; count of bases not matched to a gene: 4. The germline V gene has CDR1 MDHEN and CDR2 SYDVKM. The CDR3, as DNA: TGTGCCAGCAGTAGTAGACTAGCGGGCGAGCAGTACGTC. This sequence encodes CASSSRLAGEQYV.

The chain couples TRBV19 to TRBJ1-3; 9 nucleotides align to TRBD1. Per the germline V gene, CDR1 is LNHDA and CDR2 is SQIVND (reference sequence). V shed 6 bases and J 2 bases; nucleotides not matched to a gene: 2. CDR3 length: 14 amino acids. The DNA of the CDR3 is TGTGCCAGTAGGGGACAGGGTACTGGAAACACCATATATTTT. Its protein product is CASRGQGTGNTIYF.

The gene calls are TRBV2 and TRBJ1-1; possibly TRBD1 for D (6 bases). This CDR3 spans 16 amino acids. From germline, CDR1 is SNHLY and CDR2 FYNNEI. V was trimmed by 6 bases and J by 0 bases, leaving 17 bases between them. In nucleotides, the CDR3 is TGTGCCAGCAGAGGGGGACGGGGATTCATGAACACTGAAGCTTTCTTT. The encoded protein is CASRGGRGFMNTEAFF.

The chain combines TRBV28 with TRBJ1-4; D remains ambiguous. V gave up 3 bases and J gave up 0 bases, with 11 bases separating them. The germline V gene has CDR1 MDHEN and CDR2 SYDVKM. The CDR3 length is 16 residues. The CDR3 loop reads CASSFRFSATNEKLFF. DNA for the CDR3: TGTGCCAGCAGTTTCCGTTTTTCCGCAACTAATGAAAAACTGTTTTTT. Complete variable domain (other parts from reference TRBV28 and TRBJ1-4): DVKVTQSSRYLVKRTGEKVFLECVQDMDHENMFWYRQDPGLGLRLIYFSYDVKMKEKGDIPEGYSVSREKKERFSLILESASTNQTSMYLCASSFRFSATNEKLFFGSGTQLSVL.

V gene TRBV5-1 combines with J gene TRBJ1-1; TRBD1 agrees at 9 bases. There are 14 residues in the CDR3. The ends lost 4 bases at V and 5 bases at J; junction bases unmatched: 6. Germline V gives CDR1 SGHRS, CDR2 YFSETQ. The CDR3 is CASSGQGTGTEAFF. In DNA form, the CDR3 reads TGCGCCAGCAGCGGACAGGGGACGGGGACTGAAGCTTTCTTT. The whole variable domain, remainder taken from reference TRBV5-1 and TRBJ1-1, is KAGVTQTPRYLIKTRGQQVTLSCSPISGHRSVSWYQQTPGQGLQFLFEYFSETQRNKGNFPGRFSGRQFSNSRSEMNVSTLELGDSALYLCASSGQGTGTEAFFGQGTRLTVV.

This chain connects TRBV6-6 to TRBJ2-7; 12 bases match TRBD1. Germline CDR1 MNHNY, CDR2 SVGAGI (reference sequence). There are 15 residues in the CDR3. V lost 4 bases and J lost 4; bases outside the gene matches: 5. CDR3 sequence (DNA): TGTGCCAGCAGTTCCGGGACAGGGGGCTTTTACGAGCAGTACGTC. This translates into CASSSGTGGFYEQYV.

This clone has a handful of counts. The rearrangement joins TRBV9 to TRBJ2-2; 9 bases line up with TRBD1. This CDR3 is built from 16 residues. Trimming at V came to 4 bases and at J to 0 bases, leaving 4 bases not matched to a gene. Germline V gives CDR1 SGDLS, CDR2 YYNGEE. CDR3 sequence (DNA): TGTGCCAGCAGCCCAGGGACAGGGACGAACACCGGGGAGCTGTTTTTT. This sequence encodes CASSPGTGTNTGELFF.

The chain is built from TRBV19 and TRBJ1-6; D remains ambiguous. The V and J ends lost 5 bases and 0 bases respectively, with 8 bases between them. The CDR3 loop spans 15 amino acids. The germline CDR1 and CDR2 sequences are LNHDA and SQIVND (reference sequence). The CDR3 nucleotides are TGTGCCAGTAGTGTGACACCCTCCTATAATTCACCCCTCCACTTT. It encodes CASSVTPSYNSPLHF. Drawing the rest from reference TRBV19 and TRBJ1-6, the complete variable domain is DGGITQSPKYLFRKEGQNVTLSCEQNLNHDAMYWYRQDPGQGLRLIYYSQIVNDFQKGDIAEGYSVSREKKESFPLTVTSAQKNPTAFYLCASSVTPSYNSPLHFGNGTRLTVT.

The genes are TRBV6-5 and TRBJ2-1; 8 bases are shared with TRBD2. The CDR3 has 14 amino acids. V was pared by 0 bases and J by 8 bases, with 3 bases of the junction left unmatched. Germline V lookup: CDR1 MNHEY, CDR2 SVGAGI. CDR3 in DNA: TGTGCCAGCAGTTACTCTAGCGGGGCAGATGAGCAGTTCTTC. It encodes CASSYSSGADEQFF.

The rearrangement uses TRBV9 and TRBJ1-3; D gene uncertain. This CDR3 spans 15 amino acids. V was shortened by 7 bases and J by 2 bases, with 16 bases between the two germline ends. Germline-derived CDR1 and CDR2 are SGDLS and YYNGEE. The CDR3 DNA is TGTGCCAGCTCAGGTAGCGGTGGAGCTGGAAACACCATATATTTT. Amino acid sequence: CASSGSGGAGNTIYF.

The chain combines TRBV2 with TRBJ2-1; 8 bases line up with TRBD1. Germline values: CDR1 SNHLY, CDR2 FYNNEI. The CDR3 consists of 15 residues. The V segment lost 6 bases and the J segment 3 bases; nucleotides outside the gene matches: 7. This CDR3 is CASSKDRAYYNEQFF. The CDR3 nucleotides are TGTGCCAGCAGCAAGGACAGGGCGTACTACAATGAGCAGTTCTTC. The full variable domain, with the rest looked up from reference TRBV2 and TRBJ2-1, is EPEVTQTPSHQVTQMGQEVILRCVPISNHLYFYWYRQILGQKVEFLVSFYNNEISEKSEIFDDQFSVERPDGSNFTLKIRSTKLEDSAMYFCASSKDRAYYNEQFFGPGTRLTVL.

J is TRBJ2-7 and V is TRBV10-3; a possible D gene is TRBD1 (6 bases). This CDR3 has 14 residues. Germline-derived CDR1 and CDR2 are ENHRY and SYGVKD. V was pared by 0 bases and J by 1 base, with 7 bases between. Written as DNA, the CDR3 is TGTGCCATCAGTGAGTCGACAGGATCCTACGAGCAGTACGTC. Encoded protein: CAISESTGSYEQYV.

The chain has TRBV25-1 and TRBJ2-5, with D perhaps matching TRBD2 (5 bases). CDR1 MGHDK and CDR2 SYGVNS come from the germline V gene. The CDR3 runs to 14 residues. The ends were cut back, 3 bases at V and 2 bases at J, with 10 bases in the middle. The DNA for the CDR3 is TGTGCCAGCAGTGACTTGGGCGGGCAAGAGACCCAGTACTTC. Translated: CASSDLGGQETQYF.

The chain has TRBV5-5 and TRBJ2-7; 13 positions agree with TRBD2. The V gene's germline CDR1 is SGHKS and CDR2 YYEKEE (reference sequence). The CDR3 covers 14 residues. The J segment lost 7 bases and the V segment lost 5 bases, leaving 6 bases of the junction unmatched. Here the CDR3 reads CASSLTSGGLEQYF. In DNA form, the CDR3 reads TGTGCCAGCAGTTTGACTAGCGGGGGGTTAGAGCAGTACTTC. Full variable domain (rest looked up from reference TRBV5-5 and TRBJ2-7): DAGVTQSPTHLIKTRGQQVTLRCSPISGHKSVSWYQQVLGQGPQFIFQYYEKEERGRGNFPDRFSARQFPNYSSELNVNALLLGDSALYLCASSLTSGGLEQYFGPGTRLTVT.

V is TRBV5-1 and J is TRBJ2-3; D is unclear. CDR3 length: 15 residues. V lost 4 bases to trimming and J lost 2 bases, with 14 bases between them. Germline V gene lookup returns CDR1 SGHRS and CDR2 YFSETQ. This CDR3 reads CASSPGFLDTDTQYF. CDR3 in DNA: TGCGCCAGCAGCCCCGGGTTCTTGGACACAGATACGCAGTATTTT.

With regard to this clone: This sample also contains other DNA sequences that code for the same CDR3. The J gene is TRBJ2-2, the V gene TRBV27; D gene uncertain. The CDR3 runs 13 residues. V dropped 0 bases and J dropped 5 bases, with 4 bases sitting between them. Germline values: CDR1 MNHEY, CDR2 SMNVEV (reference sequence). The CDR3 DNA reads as TGTGCCAGCAGTTTATCGCGGACCGGGGAGCTGTTTTTT. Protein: CASSLSRTGELFF.

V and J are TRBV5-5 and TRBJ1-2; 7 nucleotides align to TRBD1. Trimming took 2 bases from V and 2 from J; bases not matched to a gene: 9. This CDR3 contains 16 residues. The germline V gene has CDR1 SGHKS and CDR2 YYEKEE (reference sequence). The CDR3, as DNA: TGTGCCAGCAGCTTTGGGACCGGGACAGAAAACTATGGCTACACCTTC. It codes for CASSFGTGTENYGYTF. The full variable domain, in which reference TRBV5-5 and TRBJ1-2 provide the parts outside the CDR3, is DAGVTQSPTHLIKTRGQQVTLRCSPISGHKSVSWYQQVLGQGPQFIFQYYEKEERGRGNFPDRFSARQFPNYSSELNVNALLLGDSALYLCASSFGTGTENYGYTFGSGTRLTVV.

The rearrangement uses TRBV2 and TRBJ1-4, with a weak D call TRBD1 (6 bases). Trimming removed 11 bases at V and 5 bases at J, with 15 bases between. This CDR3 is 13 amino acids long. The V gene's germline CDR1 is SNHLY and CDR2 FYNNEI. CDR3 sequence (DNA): TGTGCCGCGGGGAGGGACAACAATGAAAAACTGTTTTTT. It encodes CAAGRDNNEKLFF.

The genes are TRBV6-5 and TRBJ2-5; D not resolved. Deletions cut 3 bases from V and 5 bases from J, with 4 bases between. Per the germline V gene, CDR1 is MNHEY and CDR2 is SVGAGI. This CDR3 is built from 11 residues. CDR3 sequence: CASSYLETQYF. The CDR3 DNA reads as TGTGCCAGCAGTTATCTCGAGACCCAGTACTTC.

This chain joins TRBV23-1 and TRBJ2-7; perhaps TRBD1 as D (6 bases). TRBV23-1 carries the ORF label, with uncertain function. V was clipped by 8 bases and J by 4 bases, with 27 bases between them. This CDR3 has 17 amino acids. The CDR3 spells CASLYNRELQPPYEQYV. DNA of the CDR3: TGCGCCAGCCTTTATAACAGGGAACTCCAACCACCATACGAGCAGTACGTC.

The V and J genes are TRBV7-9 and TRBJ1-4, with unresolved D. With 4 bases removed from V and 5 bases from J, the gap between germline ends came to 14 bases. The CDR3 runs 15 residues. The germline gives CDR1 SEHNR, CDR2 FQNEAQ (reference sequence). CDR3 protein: CASSSAENPNEKLFF. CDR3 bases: TGTGCCAGCAGCTCCGCTGAGAACCCAAATGAAAAACTGTTTTTT.

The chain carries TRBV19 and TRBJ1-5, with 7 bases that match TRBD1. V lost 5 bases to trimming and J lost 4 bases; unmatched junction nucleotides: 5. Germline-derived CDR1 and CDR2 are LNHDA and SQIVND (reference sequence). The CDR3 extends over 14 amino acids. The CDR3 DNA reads TGTGCCAGTAGTTGGCCAGGGGGTAATCAGCCCCAGCATTTT. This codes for CASSWPGGNQPQHF.

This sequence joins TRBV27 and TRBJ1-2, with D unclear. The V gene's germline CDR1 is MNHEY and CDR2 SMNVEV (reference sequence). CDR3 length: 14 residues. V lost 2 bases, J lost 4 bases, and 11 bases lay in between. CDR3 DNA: TGTGCCAGCAGTTTAGGGCCCTGGGTCTATGGCTACACCTTC. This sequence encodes CASSLGPWVYGYTF.

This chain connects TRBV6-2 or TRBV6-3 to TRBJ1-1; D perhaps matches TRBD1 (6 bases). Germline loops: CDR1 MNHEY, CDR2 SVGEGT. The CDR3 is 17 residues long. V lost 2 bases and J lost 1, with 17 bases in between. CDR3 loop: CASSYNYRDITNTEAFF. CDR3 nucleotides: TGTGCCAGCAGTTACAATTACCGGGACATAACGAACACTGAAGCTTTCTTT.

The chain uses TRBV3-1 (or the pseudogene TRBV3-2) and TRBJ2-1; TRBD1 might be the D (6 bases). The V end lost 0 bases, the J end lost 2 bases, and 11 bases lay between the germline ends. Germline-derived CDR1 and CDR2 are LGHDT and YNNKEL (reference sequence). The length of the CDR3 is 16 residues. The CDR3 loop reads CASSQDSGVAYNEQFF. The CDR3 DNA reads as TGTGCCAGCAGCCAAGATTCAGGGGTGGCCTACAATGAGCAGTTCTTC.

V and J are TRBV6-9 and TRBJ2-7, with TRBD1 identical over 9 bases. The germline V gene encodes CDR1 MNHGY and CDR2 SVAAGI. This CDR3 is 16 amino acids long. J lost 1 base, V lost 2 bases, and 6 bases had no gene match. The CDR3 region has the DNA TGTGCCAGCAGTTATCGCCGACAGGGGGTGTCCTACGAGCAGTACTTC. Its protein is CASSYRRQGVSYEQYF.

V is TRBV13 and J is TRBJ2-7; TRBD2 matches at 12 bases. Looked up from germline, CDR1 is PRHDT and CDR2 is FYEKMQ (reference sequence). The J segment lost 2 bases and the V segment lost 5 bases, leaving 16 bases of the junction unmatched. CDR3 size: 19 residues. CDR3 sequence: CASSQNVRLAGVAPYEQYF. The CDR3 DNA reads TGTGCCAGCAGCCAGAATGTTCGACTAGCGGGAGTAGCTCCCTACGAGCAGTACTTC.

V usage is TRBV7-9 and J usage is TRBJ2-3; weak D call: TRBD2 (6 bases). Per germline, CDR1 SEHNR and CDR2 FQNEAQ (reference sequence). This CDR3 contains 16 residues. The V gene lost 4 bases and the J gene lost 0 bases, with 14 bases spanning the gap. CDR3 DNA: TGTGCCAGCAGCTCCCGGGGGTTTCCAAGCACAGATACGCAGTATTTT. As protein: CASSSRGFPSTDTQYF.

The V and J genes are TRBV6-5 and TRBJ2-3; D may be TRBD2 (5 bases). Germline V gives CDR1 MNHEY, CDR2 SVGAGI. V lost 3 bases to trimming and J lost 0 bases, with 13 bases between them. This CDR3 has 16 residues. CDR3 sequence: CASSYTLASSTDTQYF. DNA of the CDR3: TGTGCCAGCAGTTATACCCTAGCCAGTAGCACAGATACGCAGTATTTT.